The source of this T cell receptor beta chain is a study of blood T cell repertoires in COVID-19. Background on the study: Samples taken during acute and convalescent COVID-19 were collected in the United States, Italy and Spain. The analysed material was cDNA or gDNA that came from T cells, B-cell-depleted T cells, or PBMCs.

Authors' analysis steps: Counts of nucleated cells, estimated from reference gene primer amplification, were obtained. Sequencing used immunoSEQ multiplex PCR; TCRdb keeps in-frame clones, though not all of them. The V and J calls and clone size are taken from that table; D and trimming were inferred from the DNA. The sample consists of hundreds of thousands of clones, over 75% of them appearing once. V lost 4 bases and J 10 bases, leaving 4 bases between the germline ends. The CDR3 is 9 residues long. Germline values: CDR1 LNHDA, CDR2 SQIVND (reference sequence). The sample was peripheral blood. The chain is built from TRBV19 and TRBJ1-1; D unclear. The TCR originated in a man aged 80 or over with acute or convalescent COVID-19. CDR3 coding DNA: TGTGCCAGTAGTAATAGAGCTTTCTTT. It encodes CASSNRAFF.